The rows below give T cell receptor beta chains drawn from one sample of a study of CD8 T cells in Susac syndrome. TCRdb re-called the immunoSEQ multiplex PCR reads through MiXCR, storing one row per CDR3 protein. The sample holds 95,000 to 150,000 distinct CDR3 sequences, around 96% seen once. The sequencing input was CD4+ T cells from PBMCs. Receptor source: a human donor with Susac syndrome. CDR3s include the opening cysteine and the closing phenylalanine or tryptophan. The D gene is left open where the match is weak. Clone size appears in some rows only: once, few, many, or a class for an expanded clone.

CASSPTSGRYNEQFF	TGTGCCAGTAGCCCGACTAGCGGTCGATACAATGAGCAGTTCTTC	TRBD2	TRBJ2-1	TRBV19	.
CASSPFGTNQPQHF	TGTGCCAGCAGCCCCTTTGGGACGAATCAGCCCCAGCATTTT	.	TRBJ1-5	TRBV7-8	.
CASSSTPGRYGEQFF	TGTGCCAGCAGTTCAACCCCCGGGAGATACGGTGAGCAGTTCTTC	.	TRBJ2-1	TRBV28	once
CASSSASRSQPQHF	TGTGCCAGCAGCAGTGCCTCGCGAAGCCAGCCCCAGCATTTT	.	TRBJ1-5	TRBV12-3/TRBV12-4	.
CSATLAPDTQYF	TGCAGTGCTACCCTAGCCCCAGATACGCAGTATTTT	.	TRBJ2-3	TRBV20-1	.
CASYDSLETQYF	TGTGCCAGCTACGACAGCCTGGAGACCCAGTACTTC	.	TRBJ2-5	TRBV18	once
CSGVPARSTDTQYF	TGCAGCGGTGTACCTGCCAGGAGCACAGATACGCAGTATTTT	.	TRBJ2-3	TRBV29-1	.
CASSWKTSVSSTDTQYF	TGTGCCAGCAGCTGGAAGACTAGCGTCTCTAGCACAGATACGCAGTATTTT	TRBD2	TRBJ2-3	TRBV7-8	.
CASSPPRGEQYF	TGTGCCAGCAGCCCCCCACGGGGCGAGCAGTACTTC	.	TRBJ2-7	TRBV3-1	.
CASSRQIPGLADPRAYEQYF	TGTGCCAGCAGCCGACAGATACCGGGACTAGCGGACCCAAGGGCCTACGAGCAGTACTTC	TRBD2	TRBJ2-7	TRBV14	.
CSASILGTGRAETQYF	TGCAGTGCTAGCATTCTGGGAACAGGGCGGGCGGAGACCCAGTACTTC	.	TRBJ2-5	TRBV20-1	.
CASSQGASTSNYGYTF	TGCGCCAGCAGCCAAGGGGCCTCAACCTCTAACTATGGCTACACCTTC	.	TRBJ1-2	TRBV4-1	.
CAISESPRADTGELFF	TGTGCCATCAGTGAGTCACCTAGGGCCGACACCGGGGAGCTGTTTTTT	.	TRBJ2-2	TRBV10-3	.
CASSLWDRQETQYF	TGTGCCAGCAGCCTATGGGACCGCCAAGAGACCCAGTACTTC	.	TRBJ2-5	TRBV3-1	.
CAWSHAPGGFRYGYTF	TGTGCCTGGAGCCACGCGCCAGGGGGGTTTCGCTATGGCTACACCTTC	TRBD1	TRBJ1-2	TRBV30	.
CATSKRRDTNQPQHF	TGTGCCACCAGCAAGAGGAGGGACACCAATCAGCCCCAGCATTTT	.	TRBJ1-5	TRBV15	once
CSVRVSSYNEQFF	TGCAGCGTGAGGGTTAGCTCCTACAATGAGCAGTTCTTC	.	TRBJ2-1	TRBV29-1	.